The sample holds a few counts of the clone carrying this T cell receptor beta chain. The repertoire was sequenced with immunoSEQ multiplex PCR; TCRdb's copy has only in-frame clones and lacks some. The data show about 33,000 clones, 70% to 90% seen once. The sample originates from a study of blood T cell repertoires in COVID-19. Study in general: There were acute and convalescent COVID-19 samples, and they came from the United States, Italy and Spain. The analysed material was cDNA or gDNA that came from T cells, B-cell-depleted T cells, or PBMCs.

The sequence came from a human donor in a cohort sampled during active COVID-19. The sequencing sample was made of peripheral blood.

CDR3 sequence: CASSRSGGATTQYF. Written as DNA, the CDR3 is TGTGCCAGCAGTAGATCAGGGGGCGCAACGACCCAGTACTTC. This sequence joins TRBV6-2 or TRBV6-3 and TRBJ2-5; 8 bases line up with TRBD1. The CDR3 runs to 14 residues. Germline lookup yields CDR1 MNHEY and CDR2 SVGEGT. Unmatched junction bases numbered 9, after V lost 5 bases and J lost 7 bases.